The 24 T cell receptor beta chains given below trace back to one sample, sequenced in a study of blood T cell repertoires in COVID-19. Here immunoSEQ multiplex PCR was the method, and the copy in TCRdb shows in-frame clones only, minus some. The repertoire has 110,000 or so clones, around 90% of them found once; the top ten carry roughly 4.4%. The source material was peripheral blood. All receptors derive from a woman aged 45 to 65 with acute or convalescent COVID-19.

This rearrangement joins TRBV28 to TRBJ1-1; D unclear. This CDR3 spans 15 amino acids. The germline V gene has CDR1 MDHEN and CDR2 SYDVKM. The ends were cut back, 4 bases at V and 5 bases at J, with 17 bases in the middle. CDR3: CASSSPRKRRTEAFF. The CDR3 nucleotides read TGTGCCAGCAGTTCACCCCGAAAAAGGAGGACTGAAGCTTTCTTT.

The rearrangement links TRBV4-3 to TRBJ2-1; 10 nucleotides line up with TRBD2. CDR1 is LGHNA, CDR2 YSLEER, per germline. The CDR3 covers 16 residues. V was pared by 0 bases and J by 2 bases, with 1 base of the junction left unmatched. The CDR3 nucleotides read TGCGCCAGCAGCCAAGAAAGCGGGAGGGCCTACAATGAGCAGTTCTTC. Its translation: CASSQESGRAYNEQFF.

This clone was picked up one time. The chain is built from TRBV28 and TRBJ1-2; D perhaps matches TRBD1 (6 bases). Germline V gives CDR1 MDHEN, CDR2 SYDVKM. The CDR3 runs 13 residues. V was shortened by 2 bases and J by 10 bases, with 14 bases between the two germline ends. CDR3 bases: TGTGCCAGCAGTTTACAAGGACAGCCCCTCTACACCTTC. It specifies CASSLQGQPLYTF.

The CDR3 sequence is CAWSGLAPDTQYF. The CDR3 DNA sequence: TGTGCCTGGAGTGGTCTAGCTCCAGATACGCAGTATTTT. The V gene is TRBV30, the J gene TRBJ2-3; D might be TRBD2 (5 bases). Trimming took 1 base from V and 4 from J, leaving 9 bases between them. The CDR3 spans 13 residues. Germline V gene data show CDR1 as GTSNPN and CDR2 as SVGIG (reference sequence).

V and J are TRBV12-3 or TRBV12-4 and TRBJ1-1; D ambiguous. CDR3 length: 13 amino acids. Trimming stripped 4 bases from V and 1 base from J, with 7 bases between. CDR3 coding DNA: TGTGCCAGCAGTTCAAAGAGGAACACTGAAGCTTTCTTT. Translation: CASSSKRNTEAFF.

This clone was recorded a few times. The sample contains more than one DNA sequence encoding this CDR3. The chain recombines TRBV18 with TRBJ1-2; 7 nucleotides line up with TRBD1. CDR1 and CDR2 (germline): KGHSH, LQKENI. V shed 6 bases, J shed 5 bases, and the junction held 6 bases outside the gene matches. The CDR3 is 13 residues long. CDR3 sequence: CASSPDREYGYTF. CDR3 coding DNA: TGTGCCAGCTCTCCTGACAGGGAATATGGCTACACCTTC.

V usage is TRBV25-1 and J usage is TRBJ2-1; D possibly corresponds to TRBD2 (6 bases). V shed 2 bases and J shed 4 bases, with 12 bases lying between them. The V gene's germline CDR1 is MGHDK and CDR2 SYGVNS. This CDR3 spans 15 amino acids. The CDR3 bases are TGTGCCAGCAGTGAAGGTAGCGGTGTTTACAATGAGCAGTTCTTC. It specifies CASSEGSGVYNEQFF.

V and J are TRBV28 and TRBJ1-3, with D uncertain. In germline, CDR1 is MDHEN, CDR2 SYDVKM. V was clipped by 6 bases and J by 3 bases, with 6 bases between them. This CDR3 spans 12 amino acids. The CDR3 sequence is CASRPIGNTIYF. CDR3 DNA sequence: TGTGCCAGCAGACCTATTGGAAACACCATATATTTT.

The table lists this clone with a few counts. The chain links TRBV27 to TRBJ1-1; TRBD1 matches 7 bases. CDR3 length equals 12 residues. Germline assignment: CDR1 MNHEY and CDR2 SMNVEV (reference sequence). The ends lost 6 bases at V and 11 bases at J; junction bases unmatched: 9. The CDR3, as DNA: TGTGCCAGCAGCCCTCTGACAGGGAGGGCTTTCTTT. This gives the protein CASSPLTGRAFF.

J is TRBJ1-2 and V is TRBV29-1; 9 nucleotides align to TRBD1. V was clipped by 7 bases and J by 3 bases; unmatched bases: 6. The CDR3 length is 13 residues. Germline V gene sequence: CDR1 SQVTM, CDR2 ANQGSEA. As DNA, the CDR3 is TGCAGCGCTATACAGGGGGCGGACTATGGCTACACCTTC. Its translation is CSAIQGADYGYTF.

The rearrangement links TRBV5-6 to TRBJ1-3, with TRBD1 as a possible D gene (5 bases). The CDR3 spans 12 residues. V was pared by 3 bases and J by 4 bases, with 5 bases between. CDR1 SGHDT and CDR2 YYEEEE come from the germline V gene. Here the CDR3 DNA reads TGTGCCAGCAGCTGGACAGGAAACACCATATATTTT. It yields the protein CASSWTGNTIYF.

The chain combines TRBV10-2 with TRBJ1-5; D is ambiguous. The length of the CDR3 is 13 residues. V was clipped by 6 bases and J by 5 bases, with 11 bases between them. Germline-derived CDR1 and CDR2 are WSHSY and SAAADI. In nucleotides, the CDR3 is TGCGCCAGCAGGCCACGGACTGATCAGCCCCAGCATTTT. Amino acids: CASRPRTDQPQHF.

This clone was seen a single time. The CDR3 region has the DNA TGTGCCAGCAGTTACTACCCTATCTATGGCTACACCTTC. Its translation: CASSYYPIYGYTF. The rearrangement joins TRBV6-5 to TRBJ1-2; unclear D gene. The CDR3 length is 13 residues. Germline loops: CDR1 MNHEY, CDR2 SVGAGI. Trimming pared 1 base from V and 4 bases from J, leaving 7 bases between.

As concerns this clone: One end of the junction does not line up with germline, which may come from a read error. The V gene is TRBV10-1, the J gene TRBJ1-6; D is unclear. Per the germline V gene, CDR1 is WNHNN and CDR2 is SYGVQD (reference sequence). CDR3 size: 13 residues. CDR3 in amino acids: CASSDSSNSPLHF. CDR3 bases: TGCGCCAGCAGTGATTCCTCTAATTCACCCCTCCACTTT.

The chain is built from TRBV3-1 (or the pseudogene TRBV3-2) and TRBJ2-7; 10 bases fit TRBD2. From germline, CDR1 is LGHDT and CDR2 YNNKEL (reference sequence). The CDR3 length is 17 residues. Unmatched junction bases numbered 7, after V lost 0 bases and J lost 2 bases. The CDR3 spells CASSQDLLAGVPYEQYF. In nucleotides, the CDR3 is TGTGCCAGCAGCCAAGATTTGCTAGCGGGGGTTCCCTACGAGCAGTACTTC.

The rearrangement uses TRBV19 and TRBJ2-1; D may be TRBD2 (6 bases). This CDR3 has 15 amino acids. V was trimmed by 6 bases and J by 2 bases, leaving 14 bases between them. Germline CDR1 and CDR2: LNHDA and SQIVND (reference sequence). In DNA form, the CDR3 reads TGTGCCAGTAGCCGGTTGGCGGGGCCCTACAATGAGCAGTTCTTC. Residues: CASSRLAGPYNEQFF. Looking up the rest from reference TRBV19 and TRBJ2-1 gives the full variable domain: DGGITQSPKYLFRKEGQNVTLSCEQNLNHDAMYWYRQDPGQGLRLIYYSQIVNDFQKGDIAEGYSVSREKKESFPLTVTSAQKNPTAFYLCASSRLAGPYNEQFFGPGTRLTVL.

This rearrangement joins TRBV11-2 to TRBJ1-4; TRBD1 is a possible D gene (5 bases). The V gene's germline CDR1 is SGHAT and CDR2 FQNNGV. CDR3 length: 16 amino acids. Trimming removed 3 bases at V and 8 bases at J, with 19 bases between. CDR3 residues: CASSLAGRPGGEKLFF. CDR3 bases: TGTGCCAGCAGCTTGGCAGGACGTCCCGGGGGAGAAAAACTGTTTTTT.

The chain carries TRBV12-3 or TRBV12-4 and TRBJ1-5; no reliable D call. The V gene lost 2 bases and the J gene lost 6 bases, with 8 bases spanning the gap. This CDR3 has 13 residues. CDR3 DNA sequence: TGTGCCAGCAGTTTAAGGGAGGGTCAGCCCCAGCATTTT. Its translation: CASSLREGQPQHF.

This chain links TRBV6-4 with TRBJ2-2; possible D gene TRBD1, 6 bases. The V and J ends lost 5 bases and 0 bases respectively, with 7 bases between them. This CDR3 comprises 14 residues. Germline-derived CDR1 and CDR2 are MRHNA and SNTAGT. For the CDR3, the DNA is TGTGCCAGCAGTCAGGGGACGAACACCGGGGAGCTGTTTTTT. This sequence encodes CASSQGTNTGELFF.

This chain links TRBV2 with TRBJ1-2; the D gene is possibly TRBD1 (6 bases). V lost 6 bases, J lost 8 bases, and 22 bases lay in between. CDR3 length equals 15 residues. The V gene's germline CDR1 is SNHLY and CDR2 FYNNEI. The CDR3 bases are TGTGCCAGCAGCCCCAGTAATGAAGGGGGTGAGGGCTACACCTTC. It encodes CASSPSNEGGEGYTF.

The chain carries TRBV5-4 and TRBJ2-1; TRBD1 agrees at 7 bases. Germline assignment: CDR1 SGHNT and CDR2 YYREEE (reference sequence). The CDR3 length is 15 residues. Trimming at V came to 5 bases and at J to 0 bases, leaving 5 bases not matched to a gene. CDR3 nucleotide sequence: TGTGCCAGCAGTCTGACAGGGAGCTCCTACAATGAGCAGTTCTTC. It specifies CASSLTGSSYNEQFF.

J is TRBJ2-1 and V is TRBV28, with D hard to call. This CDR3 spans 15 amino acids. CDR1 and CDR2 (germline): MDHEN, SYDVKM. The V end was cut by 2 bases, the J end by 0 bases, with 8 bases between. CDR3 region: CASSLRVSSYNEQFF. In DNA form, the CDR3 reads TGTGCCAGCAGTTTACGAGTAAGCTCCTACAATGAGCAGTTCTTC.

The chain employs TRBV12-3 or TRBV12-4 and TRBJ1-6; D is uncertain. V was shortened by 2 bases and J by 7 bases, with 3 bases between the two germline ends. This CDR3 contains 12 residues. The DNA for the CDR3 is TGTGCCAGCAGTTTACAGAATTCACCCCTCCACTTT. Residues: CASSLQNSPLHF.

The gene calls are TRBV6-5 and TRBJ1-3; D call uncertain. Germline V lookup: CDR1 MNHEY, CDR2 SVGAGI. The CDR3 extends over 15 amino acids. Trimming pared 0 bases from V and 0 bases from J, leaving 6 bases between. As DNA, the CDR3 is TGTGCCAGCAGTTACTCCTATGGCTCTGGAAACACCATATATTTT. Protein: CASSYSYGSGNTIYF.